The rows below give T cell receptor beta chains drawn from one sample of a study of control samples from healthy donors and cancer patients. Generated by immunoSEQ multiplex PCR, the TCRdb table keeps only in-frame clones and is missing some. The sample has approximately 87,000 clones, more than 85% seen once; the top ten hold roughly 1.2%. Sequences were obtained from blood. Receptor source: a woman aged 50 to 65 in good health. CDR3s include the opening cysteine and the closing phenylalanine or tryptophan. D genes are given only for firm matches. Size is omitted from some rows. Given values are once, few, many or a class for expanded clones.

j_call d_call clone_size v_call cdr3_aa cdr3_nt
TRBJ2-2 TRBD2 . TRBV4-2 CASSQEEGLAGGYTGELFF TGTGCCAGCAGCCAAGAAGAGGGGCTAGCGGGAGGATACACCGGGGAGCTGTTTTTT
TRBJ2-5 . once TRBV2 CASLRADPQETQYF TGTGCCTCTCTCCGGGCGGATCCTCAAGAGACCCAGTACTTC
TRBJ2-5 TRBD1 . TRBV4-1 CASSRGQGWQETQYF TGCGCCAGCAGCCGCGGACAGGGTTGGCAAGAGACCCAGTACTTC
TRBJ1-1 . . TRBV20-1 CSALVRTEAFF TGCAGTGCCCTTGTGCGTACGGAAGCTTTCTTT
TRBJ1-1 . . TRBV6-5 CASSYSVTGNTEAFF TGTGCCAGCAGTTACTCGGTCACTGGGAACACTGAAGCTTTCTTT
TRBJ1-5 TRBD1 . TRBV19 CASSDRGGNQPQHF TGTGCCAGTAGTGACAGGGGGGGCAATCAGCCCCAGCATTTT
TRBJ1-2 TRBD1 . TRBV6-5 CASRGTGGGKGYTF TGTGCCAGCAGAGGGACAGGGGGCGGGAAAGGCTACACCTTC
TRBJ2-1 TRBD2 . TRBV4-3 CASSPEFNAGAYNEQFF TGCGCCAGCAGCCCAGAATTCAACGCGGGGGCCTACAATGAGCAGTTCTTC
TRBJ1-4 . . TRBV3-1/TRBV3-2 CASSQRTKLEKLFF TGTGCCAGCAGCCAGAGGACAAAGCTTGAAAAACTGTTTTTT
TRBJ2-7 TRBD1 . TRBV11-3 CASSIYGTGVYEQYF TGTGCCAGCAGCATATACGGGACAGGTGTCTACGAGCAGTACTTC
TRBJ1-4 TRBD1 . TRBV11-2 CASSLAPRPTGGANEKLFF TGTGCCAGCAGCTTAGCTCCCCGACCTACAGGGGGGGCTAATGAAAAACTGTTTTTT
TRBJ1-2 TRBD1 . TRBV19 CASSTRTGGAYGYTF TGTGCCAGTAGTACCAGGACAGGGGGGGCCTATGGCTACACCTTC
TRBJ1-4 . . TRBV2 CASRRTAAGVGEKLFF TGTGCCAGCAGAAGGACAGCTGCAGGGGTCGGCGAAAAACTGTTTTTT
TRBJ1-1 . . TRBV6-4 CASSETQGGTEAFF TGTGCCAGCAGTGAGACCCAGGGTGGCACTGAAGCTTTCTTT
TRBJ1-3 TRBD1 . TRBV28 CASSFNRGPSSGNTIYF TGTGCCAGCAGTTTCAACAGGGGCCCGAGCTCTGGAAACACCATATATTTT
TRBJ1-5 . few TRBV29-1 CSVSLGVGNQPQHF TGCAGCGTCTCCCTCGGTGTGGGCAATCAGCCCCAGCATTTT
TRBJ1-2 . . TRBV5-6 CATGTRVSYGYTF TGTGCCACAGGCACTCGGGTCAGCTATGGCTACACCTTC
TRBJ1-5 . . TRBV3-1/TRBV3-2 CASSQGDNQPQHF TGTGCCAGCAGCCAAGGGGATAATCAGCCCCAGCATTTT
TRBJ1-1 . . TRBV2 CASRRDEEYEAFF TGTGCCAGCAGAAGGGACGAAGAATATGAAGCTTTCTTT
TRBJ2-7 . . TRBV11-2 CASSSLAEEQYF TGTGCCAGCAGCTCCCTGGCAGAAGAGCAGTACTTC
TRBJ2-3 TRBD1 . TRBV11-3 CASSLRDRTDTQYF TGTGCCAGCAGCCTCCGGGACAGAACAGATACGCAGTATTTT
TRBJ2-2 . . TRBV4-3 CASSQDRGGTSGELFF TGCGCCAGCAGCCAAGATCGAGGTGGAACTAGCGGGGAGCTGTTTTTT
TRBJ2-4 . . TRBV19 CASSTRSGDGAKNIQYF TGTGCCAGTAGCACTCGGTCAGGGGATGGGGCCAAAAACATTCAGTACTTC